This section outlines one T cell receptor beta chain sequence together with its context. Its antigen target is currently unknown. No per-base quality is available; no much larger clone lies one base away. This entry comes from a study of T cell clones after liver transplantation (dated by TCRdb to between 2018 and 2021). Broadly, across the study: The samples were obtained from ITN030ST, a randomized trial that attempted immunosuppression withdrawal within 2 years after liver transplantation. Third party-reactive TCRbeta sequences from pre-transplant MLRs were also identified as an antigen-independent comparator for donor-reactive sequences. Donor-reactive T cell clones were identified using TCRbeta sequencing after a pre-transplant mixed lymphocyte reaction and were then followed in post-transplant blood. Of the 8 liver transplant recipients making up the studied cohort, 3 were classified as tolerant and 5 as non-tolerant. Tolerance was defined as complete withdrawal of immunosuppression for at least one year without a rise in liver enzymes beyond twice the upper limit of normal. Three of the eight recipients were HCV-positive; the others were transplanted for non-autoimmune, non-viral indications. Subjects received no induction therapy and standard immunosuppression until randomization at 12-24 months post-transplant. Study-wide conclusions, independent of this receptor: A greater decline was seen for donor-reactive sequences than for third party-reactive sequences, suggesting partial antigen-specific deletion unrelated to withdrawal success. Because of small, heterogeneous patient numbers and non-standardized post-transplant time points, the conclusions were only preliminary. In most of the 8 subjects, regardless of tolerance or HCV status, circulating donor-reactive CD4 TCRbeta sequences dropped significantly post-transplant. After accounting for repertoire turnover, donor-reactive detection was significantly reduced in 7 of 8 subjects for CD4 and 8 of 8 for CD8. Low numbers of available donor cells limited the measurable donor-reactive repertoire in a couple of subjects. Since no allograft tissue specimens were available, donor-reactive T cells may have migrated into the graft instead of being deleted.

High-throughput TCRbeta CDR3 sequencing of frozen genomic DNA was performed by immunoSEQ, with PCR amplification, mapping, bias correction and internal controls included. In the authors' own workflow: Only productive rearrangements were retained, with each unique TCRbeta sequence defined by its CDR3 nucleotide sequence together with its V and J gene. For classification of a sequence as donor-reactive, at least 5-fold expansion in CFSE-low cells relative to unstimulated pre-transplant cells and a frequency of at least 0.01% were required. Minimum frequency thresholds were set for each subject based on the unstimulated sample with the lowest template count, ensuring at least 90% detection power. Jensen-Shannon divergence between the top 1000 TCRbeta sequences post-transplant and pre-transplant was used to measure repertoire turnover. Changes in detection of donor-reactive sequences were tested with two-sided Fisher's exact tests. TCRdb obtained this table from immuneACCESS and retained in-frame rearrangements with V and J assigned. These tables miss some clones; where compared with another copy, unresolved V genes account for less than half of the shortfall, and the remainder is unexplained. V and J calls and clone size are given by that table; D and trimming were obtained from the DNA. The sample yields 5,500 to 7,000 clones; approximately 30% were counted once. The top ten clonotypes cover roughly 16% of the sample.

Alloreactive TCRbeta sequences were defined by sequencing the proliferating CFSE-low cells from the MLR. In the CFSE-MLRs, pre-transplant recipient cells were stimulated either by donor PBMCs, splenocytes or lymph node cells, or by third-party PBMCs. Each of the 8 studied subjects was randomized to immunosuppression withdrawal. The Qiagen DNeasy Blood and Tissue Kit was used for isolation of genomic DNA. The source is a human patient who received a liver transplant. Because of the transplant, the T cells may be the graft donor's rather than the patient's own. The specimen sequenced was CD4+ T cells from cultured PBMCs.

The CDR3 is CASRLAGGFTDTQYF. The DNA reads TGTGCCAGCAGACTAGCGGGAGGCTTCACAGATACGCAGTATTTT. The chain is encoded by TRBV6-9 joined to TRBJ2-3, and TRBD2 aligns with 12 junction nucleotides. CDR1 is given as MNHGY and CDR2 as SVAAGI, both from the germline V gene. Including the terminal cysteine and phenylalanine, the CDR3 comprises 15 residues. Only the CDR3 DNA stays, 45 bases, in frame from base 1. For this chain, trimming is 6 bases at the V end and 2 bases at the J end, and the number of junction bases without a gene match is 3.